The 27 T cell receptor beta chains below all came from one sample that was sequenced in a study of shared clonotypes between healthy human individuals. Sequencing used immunoSEQ multiplex PCR; TCRdb keeps in-frame clones, though not all of them. The sample yields 1.5 million to 1.9 million clones, under 99% seen once. Sequenced input: naive CD4+ T cells sorted from blood. Subset here: CD45RA+ positively selected. These receptors were obtained from a man aged 30 to 45 in good health.

The chain employs TRBV7-7 and TRBJ2-1, with D unresolved. The CDR3 is 14 amino acids. Germline V gene sequence: CDR1 SSHAT, CDR2 FNYEAQ (reference sequence). V was cut by 2 bases and J by 2 bases, with 7 bases left in between. Here the CDR3 reads CASSLTLPYNEQFF. CDR3 bases: TGTGCCAGCAGCTTAACTCTCCCCTACAATGAGCAGTTCTTC.

This chain links TRBV9 with TRBJ2-7; 8 bases line up with TRBD1. The CDR3 is 15 amino acids. The germline V gene encodes CDR1 SGDLS and CDR2 YYNGEE. Trimming at V came to 3 bases and at J to 5 bases, leaving 10 bases not matched to a gene. The CDR3 nucleotides are TGTGCCAGCAGCGAGAGACCGGGACAGGATCACGAGCAGTACTTC. This sequence encodes CASSERPGQDHEQYF.

The V gene is TRBV4-1, the J gene TRBJ2-7, with D maybe TRBD2 (6 bases). The length of the CDR3 is 17 residues. Trimming took 0 bases from V and 0 from J, leaving 15 bases between them. Germline CDR1 MGHRA, CDR2 YSYEKL. The CDR3 is CASSQDNRVGGSYEQYF. CDR3 in DNA: TGCGCCAGCAGCCAAGACAATCGGGTGGGGGGCTCCTACGAGCAGTACTTC.

The rearrangement links TRBV19 to TRBJ1-1; perhaps TRBD1 as D (6 bases). The CDR3 has 14 amino acids. CDR1 LNHDA and CDR2 SQIVND come from the germline V gene (reference sequence). Trimming stripped 6 bases from V and 2 bases from J, with 13 bases between. CDR3 sequence: CASSETGFNTEAFF. In nucleotides, the CDR3 is TGTGCCAGTAGCGAAACAGGGTTCAACACTGAAGCTTTCTTT.

As DNA, the CDR3 is TGTGCCAGCAGACACAGGGATATGAACACTGAAGCTTTCTTT. This gives the protein CASRHRDMNTEAFF. The rearrangement joins TRBV2 to TRBJ1-1; perhaps TRBD1 as D (6 bases). Germline V gene lookup returns CDR1 SNHLY and CDR2 FYNNEI. V dropped 6 bases and J dropped 0 bases, with 11 bases sitting between them. The CDR3 loop spans 14 amino acids.

The V and J genes are TRBV5-1 and TRBJ1-5; D unresolved. The CDR3 extends over 16 amino acids. The germline V gene encodes CDR1 SGHRS and CDR2 YFSETQ. V was trimmed by 4 bases and J by 3 bases, leaving 17 bases between them. The CDR3 is CASSTGVGSLNQPQHF. In DNA form, the CDR3 reads TGCGCCAGCAGCACCGGTGTTGGCAGCCTCAATCAGCCCCAGCATTTT.

The CDR3 here is CASRGTGNPHNEQFF. In DNA, the CDR3 is TGTGCCAGCAGGGGGACAGGGAACCCCCACAATGAGCAGTTCTTC. J is TRBJ2-1 and V is TRBV6-5, with 9 bases lining up with TRBD1. V gave up 6 bases and J gave up 5 bases; unmatched junction bases: 8. The CDR3 is 15 amino acids. CDR1 and CDR2 (germline): MNHEY, SVGAGI.

CDR3 amino acids: CASSVRQATYEQYF. CDR3 in DNA: TGTGCCAGTAGTGTACGACAAGCTACCTACGAGCAGTACTTC. J is TRBJ2-7 and V is TRBV19; D is uncertain. Deletions cut 5 bases from V and 2 bases from J, with 13 bases between. The CDR3 is 14 amino acids. The germline V gene has CDR1 LNHDA and CDR2 SQIVND (reference sequence).

This chain uses TRBV10-1 with TRBJ2-5; 7 positions agree with TRBD2. Trimming removed 2 bases from V and 5 bases from J; junction bases left unmatched: 5. The CDR3 covers 14 residues. Germline V gives CDR1 WNHNN, CDR2 SYGVQD (reference sequence). The CDR3 spells CASSEAGAFETQYF. The CDR3 bases are TGCGCCAGCAGTGAGGCGGGAGCGTTTGAGACCCAGTACTTC.

V and J are TRBV18 and TRBJ2-5; 9 nucleotides match TRBD1. CDR1 and CDR2 from the germline V gene are KGHSH and LQKENI. The CDR3 loop spans 16 amino acids. The trim removed 3 bases at V and 9 bases at J, leaving 14 bases unmatched. For the CDR3, the DNA is TGTGCCAGCTCACCGGCCCGGACAGGGGTAGGGGGGGCCCAGTACTTC. The encoded protein is CASSPARTGVGGAQYF.

J is TRBJ2-3 and V is TRBV27; D may be TRBD2 (6 bases). CDR3 size: 14 residues. With 5 bases removed from V and 7 bases from J, the gap between germline ends came to 16 bases. Per the germline V gene, CDR1 is MNHEY and CDR2 is SMNVEV (reference sequence). CDR3 loop: CASSLRGRVNTQYF. The CDR3 bases are TGTGCCAGCAGTCTGCGGGGCCGCGTGAATACGCAGTATTTT.

This sequence joins TRBV2 and TRBJ1-2; possible D gene TRBD1, 6 bases. V was clipped by 0 bases and J by 1 base, with 12 bases between them. The CDR3 runs to 16 residues. Germline-derived CDR1 and CDR2 are SNHLY and FYNNEI. CDR3 DNA sequence: TGTGCCAGCAGTGAAGCGCTTCAGGGGTTTAACTATGGCTACACCTTC. Translating it yields CASSEALQGFNYGYTF.

This chain uses TRBV19 with TRBJ2-5; D remains unclear. Trimming stripped 1 base from V and 3 bases from J, with 3 bases between. CDR1 and CDR2 from the germline V gene are LNHDA and SQIVND (reference sequence). The CDR3 covers 12 residues. CDR3: CASSIGKETQYF. CDR3 DNA: TGTGCCAGTAGTATAGGTAAAGAGACCCAGTACTTC.

CDR3 DNA sequence: TGTGCCAGCAGCCACCGGACTAGCGGGAGAGGGATATCCGGGGAGCTGTTTTTT. Translation: CASSHRTSGRGISGELFF. This chain connects TRBV7-9 to TRBJ2-2; 13 bases match TRBD2. The CDR3 sequence is 18 residues long. Trimming took 5 bases from V and 6 from J; bases not matched to a gene: 12. The germline V gene has CDR1 SEHNR and CDR2 FQNEAQ (reference sequence). Looking up the rest from reference TRBV7-9 and TRBJ2-2 gives the full variable domain: DTGVSQNPRHKITKRGQNVTFRCDPISEHNRLYWYRQTLGQGPEFLTYFQNEAQLEKSRLLSDRFSAERPKGSFSTLEIQRTEQGDSAMYLCASSHRTSGRGISGELFFGEGSRLTVL.

As regards this clone: At the DNA level, this CDR3 is encoded by other sequences in the same sample as well. This chain connects TRBV30 to TRBJ1-4; D perhaps matches TRBD1 (5 bases). CDR1 and CDR2 from the germline V gene are GTSNPN and SVGIG (reference sequence). V gave up 4 bases and J gave up 5 bases, with 8 bases separating them. CDR3 size: 12 residues. The CDR3: CAWTDRNEKLFF. The CDR3 region has the DNA TGTGCCTGGACAGACAGAAATGAAAAACTGTTTTTT.

About this clone itself: A junction end diverges from the germline sequence, so it may reflect a read error. This chain connects TRBV27 to TRBJ2-7, with a possible D match to TRBD2 (5 bases). The CDR3 extends over 12 amino acids. CDR1 and CDR2 from the germline V gene are MNHEY and SMNVEV (reference sequence). CDR3 coding DNA: TGTGCCAGCAGTTCGCGAGGGAAGAAAACGGAATTC. It specifies CASSSRGKKTEF.

This rearrangement joins TRBV18 to TRBJ1-1, with D perhaps matching TRBD1 (6 bases). Per the germline V gene, CDR1 is KGHSH and CDR2 is LQKENI. The CDR3 extends over 14 amino acids. V lost 10 bases and J lost 4, with 19 bases in between. This chain's CDR3 is CATSTGGYGTEAFF. DNA for the CDR3: TGTGCCACCTCGACAGGCGGCTATGGCACTGAAGCTTTCTTT.

This sequence joins TRBV7-6 and TRBJ2-7; 8 nucleotides match TRBD1. Germline V lookup: CDR1 SGHVS, CDR2 FNYEAQ. V lost 9 bases and J lost 2; bases outside the gene matches: 9. CDR3 length: 14 amino acids. DNA of the CDR3: TGTGCCAGTTCCGGGACAGGAACGACCTACGAGCAGTACTTC. Amino acids: CASSGTGTTYEQYF.

This chain uses TRBV7-2 with TRBJ2-7; D unclear. V was cut by 2 bases and J by 3 bases, with 11 bases left in between. CDR1 and CDR2 (germline): SGHTA, FQGNSA. CDR3 length equals 14 residues. The CDR3 DNA follows: TGTGCCAGCAGCTTATCCGTTTCGGGCTACGAGCAGTACTTC. The encoded protein is CASSLSVSGYEQYF. Full variable domain (remainder filled in from reference TRBV7-2 and TRBJ2-7): GAGVSQSPSNKVTEKGKDVELRCDPISGHTALYWYRQSLGQGLEFLIYFQGNSAPDKSGLPSDRFSAERTGGSVSTLTIQRTQQEDSAVYLCASSLSVSGYEQYFGPGTRLTVT.

The chain joins TRBV6-5 to TRBJ2-1; D perhaps matches TRBD2 (5 bases). The CDR3 spans 14 residues. Trimming cost V 5 bases and J 6 bases, with 14 bases left between them. From germline, CDR1 is MNHEY and CDR2 SVGAGI. The CDR3 is CASSNRGRGNEQFF. DNA for the CDR3: TGTGCCAGCAGTAATCGAGGGAGAGGCAATGAGCAGTTCTTC.

The CDR3 protein is CAGSLAEHTDTQYF. The CDR3 nucleotides read TGTGCCGGTTCACTAGCGGAGCACACAGATACGCAGTATTTT. This chain connects TRBV2 to TRBJ2-3; the match to TRBD2 covers 8 bases. The length of the CDR3 is 14 residues. The trim removed 11 bases at V and 2 bases at J, leaving 9 bases unmatched. Per the germline V gene, CDR1 is SNHLY and CDR2 is FYNNEI.

The chain joins TRBV5-5 to TRBJ1-4; 7 nucleotides match TRBD1. Germline V gives CDR1 SGHKS, CDR2 YYEKEE (reference sequence). The CDR3 runs to 15 residues. The J segment lost 8 bases and the V segment lost 3 bases, leaving 10 bases of the junction unmatched. This CDR3 is CASSSPRQGGEKLFF. In DNA form, the CDR3 reads TGTGCCAGCAGCTCACCTCGACAGGGTGGGGAAAAACTGTTTTTT.

This chain connects TRBV5-8 to TRBJ2-7; D gene uncertain. The CDR3 has 14 amino acids. Germline values: CDR1 SGHTS, CDR2 YDEGEE. V dropped 1 base and J dropped 1 base, with 9 bases sitting between them. The CDR3 loop reads CASSLLMVSYEQYF. For the CDR3, the DNA is TGTGCCAGCAGCTTGCTTATGGTATCCTACGAGCAGTACTTC.

This sequence joins TRBV6-5 and TRBJ2-5; tentatively, D is TRBD1 or TRBD2 (5 bases each). Germline assignment: CDR1 MNHEY and CDR2 SVGAGI. The V and J ends lost 2 bases and 4 bases respectively, with 14 bases between them. The CDR3 has 15 residues. In nucleotides, the CDR3 is TGTGCCAGCAGTTACAAAGGGCGTGGGACAGAGACCCAGTACTTC. As protein: CASSYKGRGTETQYF.

The chain carries TRBV5-1 and TRBJ1-4; D remains ambiguous. Deletions cut 7 bases from V and 7 bases from J, with 14 bases between. The CDR3 contains 13 residues. The germline V gene has CDR1 SGHRS and CDR2 YFSETQ. CDR3 bases: TGCGCCAGCCGCTACGAGGATGTTGAAAAACTGTTTTTT. Protein: CASRYEDVEKLFF. The full variable domain, completed using reference TRBV5-1 and TRBJ1-4, is KAGVTQTPRYLIKTRGQQVTLSCSPISGHRSVSWYQQTPGQGLQFLFEYFSETQRNKGNFPGRFSGRQFSNSRSEMNVSTLELGDSALYLCASRYEDVEKLFFGSGTQLSVL.

This rearrangement joins TRBV18 to TRBJ2-4; D unclear. The germline CDR1 and CDR2 sequences are KGHSH and LQKENI. Trimming took 2 bases from V and 8 from J, leaving 10 bases between them. The CDR3 is 13 residues long. The CDR3 region has the DNA TGTGCCAGCTCACCAGAATCGAAGGACATTCAGTACTTC. This sequence encodes CASSPESKDIQYF. The full variable domain, with the rest looked up from reference TRBV18 and TRBJ2-4, is NAGVMQNPRHLVRRRGQEARLRCSPMKGHSHVYWYRQLPEEGLKFMVYLQKENIIDESGMPKERFSAEFPKEGPSILRIQQVVRGDSAAYFCASSPESKDIQYFGAGTRLSVL.

The rearrangement joins TRBV2 to TRBJ2-7; TRBD2 agrees at 13 bases. This CDR3 is built from 15 residues. J gave up 6 bases and V 10 bases, and 12 bases lay outside the gene matches. The germline V gene encodes CDR1 SNHLY and CDR2 FYNNEI. CDR3 DNA sequence: TGTGCCATCCGGACTAGCGGGGGCCGGGGGATCGAGCAGTACTTC. Its translation is CAIRTSGGRGIEQYF.